This T cell receptor (beta chain) originates from a study of naive and memory T cell subsets. Two oligonucleotides, mixed equimolar, formed the beta constant-region primer covering TRBC1 and TRBC2. Ligation attached a single-stranded oligonucleotide with a 12-nucleotide UMI and the SP2 primer to the cDNA 3' end. Ligated cDNA was amplified by four rounds of PCR with nested alpha and beta constant-region primers and SP2. TCRdb re-called the UMI-ligation and nested PCR reads through MiXCR, storing one row per CDR3 protein. The data show fewer than 7,000 distinct CDR3 sequences, roughly 6.6% seen once. The CDR3 runs 16 residues. Germline values: CDR1 LGHNA, CDR2 YSLEER. V was clipped by 0 bases and J by 2 bases, with 12 bases between them. Regarding the study as a whole: In CD4 and CD8 cells, diversity dropped from naive through EMRA.

After the first PCR, alpha and beta chain libraries were processed separately. This clonotype was recorded many times. Its antigen remains unidentified. The sequence came from a human donor in good health. Material for sequencing was effector memory CD8+ T cells from blood. This sample's subset: effector memory, CD45RA- CD27-. The chain uses TRBV4-3 and TRBJ2-3; D remains ambiguous. The CDR3 sequence is CASSQDISTATDTQYF. The CDR3, as DNA: TGCGCCAGCAGCCAAGATATTTCCACAGCCACAGATACGCAGTATTTT.